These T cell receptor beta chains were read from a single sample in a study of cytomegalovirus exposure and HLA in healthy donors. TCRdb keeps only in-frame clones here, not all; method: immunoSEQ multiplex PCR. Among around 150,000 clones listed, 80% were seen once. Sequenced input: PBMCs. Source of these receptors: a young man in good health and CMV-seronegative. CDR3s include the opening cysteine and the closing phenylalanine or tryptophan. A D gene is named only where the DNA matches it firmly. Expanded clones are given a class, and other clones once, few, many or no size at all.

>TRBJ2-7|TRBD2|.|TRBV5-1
TGCGCCAGCAGCTTGGTCAGCGGGGATAGCTCCTACGAGCAGTACTTC
CASSLVSGDSSYEQYF
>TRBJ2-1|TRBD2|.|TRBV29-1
TGCAGCGTTAGGCGGGGGGGCTACAATGAGCAGTTCTTC
CSVRRGGYNEQFF
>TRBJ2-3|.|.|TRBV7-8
TGTGCCAGCAGCTTATTCAGGAAGTTTACAGATACGCAGTATTTT
CASSLFRKFTDTQYF
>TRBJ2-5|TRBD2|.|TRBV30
TGTGCCTGGAGCCTGGGACTAGAGGAGACCCAGTACTTC
CAWSLGLEETQYF
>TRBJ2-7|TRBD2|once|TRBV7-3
TGTGCCAGCAGCTTAACCGACGGGAGGATACCCTACGAGCAGTACTTC
CASSLTDGRIPYEQYF
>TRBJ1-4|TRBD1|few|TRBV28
TGTGCCAGCAGCAGTCGGGACAGGGTATGGGAGAAACTGTTTTTT
CASSSRDRVWEKLFF
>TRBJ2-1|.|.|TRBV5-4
TGTGCCAGCAGCTCGACCGCCGGGAGCTACAATGAGCAGTTCTTC
CASSSTAGSYNEQFF
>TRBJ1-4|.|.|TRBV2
TGTGCCAGCGAGGGCGCGGGTGAAAAACTGTTTTTT
CASEGAGEKLFF
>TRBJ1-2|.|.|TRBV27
TGTGCCAGCAGTCCCCAGGCGCTAAACTATGGCTACACCTTC
CASSPQALNYGYTF
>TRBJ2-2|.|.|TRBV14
TGTGCCAGCAGCCAAGCGGGGTTCACCGGGGAGCTGTTTTTT
CASSQAGFTGELFF
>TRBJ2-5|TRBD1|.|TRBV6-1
TGTGCCAGCAGTGACAGGGGGCACGGGACCCAGTACTTC
CASSDRGHGTQYF
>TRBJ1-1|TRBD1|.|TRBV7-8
TGTGCCAGCAGCCCGAGGGGGGGGACAGGGGACAGGGGAGTCGCTGAAGCTTTCTTT
CASSPRGGTGDRGVAEAFF
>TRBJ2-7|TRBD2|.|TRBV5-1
TGCGCCAGCAGCGGGGGGGGTGGCCCCTACGAGCAGTACTTC
CASSGGGGPYEQYF
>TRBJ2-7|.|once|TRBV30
TGTGCCTGGACCCGCGACAGGCTCTACGAGCAGTACTTC
CAWTRDRLYEQYF
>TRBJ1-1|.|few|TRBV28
TGTGCCAGCAGTTCATCCTCGACAGGACTGAACACTGAAGCTTTCTTT
CASSSSSTGLNTEAFF
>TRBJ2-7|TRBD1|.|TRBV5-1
TGCGCCAGCAGCTCGGGACAGACTTTAGAGCAGTACTTC
CASSSGQTLEQYF
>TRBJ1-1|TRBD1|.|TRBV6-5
TGTGCCAGCGGACAGGGGAACACTGAAGCTTTCTTT
CASGQGNTEAFF
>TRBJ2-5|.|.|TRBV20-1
TGCAGTGCATCGGGACAAGAGACCCAGTACTTC
CSASGQETQYF
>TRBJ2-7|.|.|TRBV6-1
TGTGCCAGCAGCAGGACACAAGGCTCCTACGAGCAGTACTTC
CASSRTQGSYEQYF